A selection of T cell receptor beta chains follows, all from one sample in a study of blood T cell repertoires in COVID-19. TCRdb's table, derived via immunoSEQ multiplex PCR, lists solely in-frame clones and lacks some. This table holds around 120,000 clones, more than 60% found once. What was sequenced was peripheral blood. The receptors stem from a woman in her seventies with acute or convalescent COVID-19. CDR3s include the opening cysteine and the closing phenylalanine or tryptophan. D genes are given only for firm matches. Size values are once, few and many counts, or a class for expanded clones, and some rows have none.

TRBV20-1,.,TRBJ1-2,.,CSASLQNYGYTF,TGCAGTGCTAGTCTCCAGAACTATGGCTACACCTTC
TRBV6-5,many,TRBJ2-7,TRBD2,CASSRGGGPNYEQYF,TGTGCCAGCAGTCGGGGGGGAGGGCCAAACTACGAGCAGTACTTC
TRBV7-2,few,TRBJ1-5,TRBD1,CASSLQGDNQPQHF,TGTGCCAGCAGCTTACAGGGGGATAATCAGCCCCAGCATTTT
TRBV6-5,.,TRBJ1-6,TRBD1,CASRSTGASSPLHF,TGTGCCAGCCGAAGTACAGGGGCTAGTTCACCCCTCCACTTT
TRBV30,.,TRBJ2-1,TRBD1,CASDRETTSSYNEQFF,TGTGCTTCGGACAGGGAAACGACCAGCTCCTACAATGAGCAGTTCTTC
TRBV19,.,TRBJ1-5,.,CASSMVGRSNQPQHF,TGTGCCAGTAGTATGGTAGGGAGGAGCAATCAGCCCCAGCATTTT
TRBV18,.,TRBJ2-7,.,CASSPPRPRSYEQYF,TGTGCCAGCTCACCTCCGAGGCCTAGATCCTACGAGCAGTACTTC
TRBV2,many,TRBJ1-6,.,CASSEIQGSGSPLHF,TGTGCCAGCAGTGAAATCCAGGGGTCGGGTTCACCCCTCCACTTT
TRBV29-1,.,TRBJ1-5,TRBD1,CSVGYRGQPQHF,TGCAGCGTTGGATACAGGGGGCAGCCCCAGCATTTT
TRBV11-2,once,TRBJ1-1,.,CASLLGAGFSAFF,TGTGCCAGTTTACTGGGGGCCGGATTTTCCGCTTTCTTT
TRBV12-3/TRBV12-4,.,TRBJ2-5,.,CASSGTFQETQYF,TGTGCCAGCAGTGGGACATTCCAAGAGACCCAGTACTTC
TRBV7-2,.,TRBJ1-3,.,CASSLRPGDGNTIYF,TGTGCCAGCAGCTTGAGGCCAGGGGATGGAAACACCATATATTTT
TRBV15,.,TRBJ1-3,.,CAIQGPSSGNTIYF,TGTGCCATACAGGGACCGAGCTCTGGAAACACCATATATTTT
TRBV6-5,.,TRBJ2-1,TRBD1,CASSRQGDEQFF,TGTGCCAGCAGTCGACAGGGCGATGAGCAGTTCTTC
TRBV19,many,TRBJ1-5,.,CASSISGNSNQPQHF,TGTGCCAGTAGTATATCGGGGAACAGCAATCAGCCCCAGCATTTT
TRBV28,.,TRBJ2-6,TRBD1,CASSLRGQGDSGANVLTF,TGTGCCAGCAGTTTACGGGGACAGGGGGACTCTGGGGCCAACGTCCTGACTTTC
TRBV24-1,.,TRBJ1-4,.,CATSDSGVGDEKLFF,TGTGCCACCAGTGATTCAGGGGTAGGGGATGAAAAACTGTTTTTT
TRBV4-3,.,TRBJ2-5,TRBD1,CASSQADRGRETQYF,TGCGCCAGCAGCCAAGCGGACAGGGGGCGAGAGACCCAGTACTTC
TRBV28,.,TRBJ1-5,.,CASTVTADQPQHF,TGTGCCAGCACCGTCACAGCTGATCAGCCCCAGCATTTT
TRBV20-1,.,TRBJ2-7,TRBD1,CSASSLTGGISYEQYF,TGCAGTGCTAGTTCGCTGACAGGGGGCATATCCTACGAGCAGTACTTC
TRBV7-2,.,TRBJ1-2,.,CASSLEARNYGYTF,TGTGCCAGCAGCTTAGAAGCCCGAAACTATGGCTACACCTTC
TRBV6-6,.,TRBJ1-1,.,CASSSSTEAFF,TGTGCCAGCAGTTCCAGCACTGAAGCTTTCTTT
TRBV4-1,.,TRBJ1-2,.,CASSQEFPGVRYGYTF,TGCGCCAGCAGCCAAGAGTTCCCAGGGGTTCGCTATGGCTACACCTTC
TRBV6-2/TRBV6-3,.,TRBJ2-7,TRBD1,CASSYSRTGSSYEQYF,TGTGCCAGCAGTTACTCCCGGACAGGGAGCTCCTACGAGCAGTACTTC
TRBV11-2,.,TRBJ1-1,TRBD1,CASSLGRDRGGTEAFF,TGTGCCAGCAGCTTAGGCCGGGACAGGGGAGGTACTGAAGCTTTCTTT
TRBV7-2,.,TRBJ2-5,.,CASSPSGPKSETQYF,TGTGCCAGCAGCCCAAGTGGGCCCAAAAGCGAGACCCAGTACTTC
TRBV5-1,.,TRBJ1-1,.,CASRRAPGTEAFF,TGCGCCAGCAGGCGGGCCCCGGGGACTGAAGCTTTCTTT
TRBV10-3,few,TRBJ1-2,TRBD1,CATGTGHEGGYTF,TGTGCCACCGGGACAGGGCATGAGGGTGGCTACACCTTC